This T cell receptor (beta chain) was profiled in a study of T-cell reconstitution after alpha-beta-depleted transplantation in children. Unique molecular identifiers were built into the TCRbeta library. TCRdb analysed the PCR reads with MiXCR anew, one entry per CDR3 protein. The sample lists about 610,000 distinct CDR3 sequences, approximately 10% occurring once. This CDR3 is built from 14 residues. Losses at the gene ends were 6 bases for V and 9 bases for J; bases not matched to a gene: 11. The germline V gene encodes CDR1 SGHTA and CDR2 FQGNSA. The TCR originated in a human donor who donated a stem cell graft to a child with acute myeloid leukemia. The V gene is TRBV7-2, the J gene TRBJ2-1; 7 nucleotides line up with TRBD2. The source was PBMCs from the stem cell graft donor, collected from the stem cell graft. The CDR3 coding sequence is TGTGCCAGCAGTCCCTATGGGAGGGCCGGTGAGCAGTTCTTC. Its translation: CASSPYGRAGEQFF.